Listed here is a single TCR beta chain. Its antigen is not yet known. There are no base qualities to consult, and no much larger clone falls within one base. This sample stems from a study of a mutant IDH1 vaccine in newly diagnosed glioma (dated by TCRdb to the early 2020s). Study-level background: Patients received eight vaccinations in weeks 1, 3, 5, 7, 11, 15, 19 and 23, corresponding to visits V03 through V10. Prior to enrollment, patients had been given standard therapy consisting of radiotherapy alone, temozolomide alone, or radiochemotherapy with temozolomide, with the combination given to most patients. Six visits were used for peripheral blood collection: V03 (baseline), V05, V07, V10, V12 and V13. Longitudinal TCRB deep sequencing was done for roughly 23 treated patients, wherever samples were available for exploratory analyses. Of the 25 to 35 patients who were treated, about 62% were male and roughly 40% were female, and the mean age was about 40 years. Vaccination began 4-6 weeks after radiotherapy alone, or alongside temozolomide cycles in the chemotherapy-containing groups.

Paper-wide results and their limitations: The authors stated that sample limitations prevented analyses of patient blood samples from being reproduced. No apparent relationship was observed between pseudoprogression and alterations in the top peripheral T cell clonotypes detected by TCRB sequencing. Selection of PBMC samples for TCRB deep sequencing was based on availability. Immune responses induced by the vaccine were seen in around 93% of patients across multiple MHC alleles.

V loses 0 bases of germline sequence and J loses 3 bases, and the interval between the two ends is 16 bases. The CDR3 spans 17 residues, from the cysteine through the phenylalanine. Of all the DNA, just the CDR3 is kept, 51 bases in frame from base 1. CDR1 and CDR2 (KGHSH, LQKENI) derive from the germline V gene. Preparation of the library involved the immunoSEQ multiplex PCR assay. Rearranged TCR beta chain sequences were amplified using the hsTCRB Kit according to the manufacturer's protocol. Sequencing of TCRB libraries was carried out on an Illumina MiSeq. The authors processed their data as follows. Demultiplexing, trimming and gene mapping were performed with the kit vendor's proprietary platform. The clones in this table, taken by TCRdb from immuneACCESS, are in-frame only. Not every clone is retained; where verified, under half of the shortfall comes from an unresolved V gene, and the cause of the rest is unknown. D and trimming come from the DNA, and the V and J calls and clone size come from that table. In all, the sample holds some 51,000 clones, and around four fifths of those were seen once. Around 5.3% of the sample is held by the ten biggest clonotypes.

The time point label, as the study defines it: week 5, during vaccination. A 20-mer mutant IDH1 peptide at 300 micrograms in Montanide made up each vaccine dose, which was injected subcutaneously together with topical imiquimod. Newly diagnosed WHO grade 3 or 4 IDH1-mutant astrocytomas showing loss of nuclear ATRX were present in the donors. The samples were drawn from NOA16, a multicentre, single-arm, open-label phase I trial in Germany that tested a mutant IDH1 peptide vaccine in humans for the first time. The DNeasy Blood and Tissue Kit was used to extract genomic DNA from EDTA blood for TCRB sequencing.

This chain joins TRBV18 to TRBJ2-3; the D segment could be TRBD2, given 6 matching bases. This specimen consisted of PBMCs, obtained from a glioma patient whose treatment included an IDH1 peptide vaccine. The source of this sequence is a man over 45 with glioma. The sequenced DNA: TGTGCCAGCTCACCACCCGGGCGGGGCCGAGGTACAGATACGCAGTATTTT. Its protein is CASSPPGRGRGTDTQYF.